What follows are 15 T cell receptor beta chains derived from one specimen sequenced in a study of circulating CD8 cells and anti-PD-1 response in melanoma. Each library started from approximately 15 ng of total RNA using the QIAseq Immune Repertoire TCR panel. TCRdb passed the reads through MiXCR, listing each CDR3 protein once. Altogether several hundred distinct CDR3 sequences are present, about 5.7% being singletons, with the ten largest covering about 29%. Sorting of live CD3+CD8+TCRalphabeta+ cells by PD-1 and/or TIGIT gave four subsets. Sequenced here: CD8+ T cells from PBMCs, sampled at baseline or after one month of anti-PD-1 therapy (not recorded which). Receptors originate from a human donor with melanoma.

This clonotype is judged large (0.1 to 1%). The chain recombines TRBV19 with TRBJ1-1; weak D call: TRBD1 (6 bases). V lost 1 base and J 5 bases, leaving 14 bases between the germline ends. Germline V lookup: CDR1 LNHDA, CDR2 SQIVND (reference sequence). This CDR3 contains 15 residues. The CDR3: CASSIGAGEGTEAFF. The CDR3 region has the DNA TGTGCCAGTAGTATAGGGGCAGGGGAAGGAACTGAAGCTTTCTTT.

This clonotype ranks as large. CDR3 DNA: TGTGCCAGCAGCCAAAGACTAGGATCCCTCTACGAGCAGTACTTC. Residues: CASSQRLGSLYEQYF. V usage is TRBV27 and J usage is TRBJ2-7, with D possibly TRBD2 on 6 matching bases. The germline gives CDR1 MNHEY, CDR2 SMNVEV (reference sequence). V dropped 6 bases and J dropped 3 bases, with 18 bases sitting between them. The CDR3 loop spans 15 amino acids.

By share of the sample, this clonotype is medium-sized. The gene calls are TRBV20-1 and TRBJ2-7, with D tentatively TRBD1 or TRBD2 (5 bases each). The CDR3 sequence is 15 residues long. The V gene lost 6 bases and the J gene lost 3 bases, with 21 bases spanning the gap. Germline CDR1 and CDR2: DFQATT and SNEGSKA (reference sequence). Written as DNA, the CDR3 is TGCAGTGCAGCCCGGGGACCCCAGGCCGGCTACGAGCAGTACTTC. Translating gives CSAARGPQAGYEQYF.

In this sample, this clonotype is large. This chain's CDR3 is CSAPIRSSYNEQFF. DNA for the CDR3: TGCAGTGCCCCGATCCGGAGCTCCTACAATGAGCAGTTCTTC. The chain employs TRBV20-1 and TRBJ2-1; no clear D. Trimming removed 6 bases at V and 0 bases at J, with 12 bases between. This CDR3 contains 14 residues. Per germline, CDR1 DFQATT and CDR2 SNEGSKA (reference sequence).

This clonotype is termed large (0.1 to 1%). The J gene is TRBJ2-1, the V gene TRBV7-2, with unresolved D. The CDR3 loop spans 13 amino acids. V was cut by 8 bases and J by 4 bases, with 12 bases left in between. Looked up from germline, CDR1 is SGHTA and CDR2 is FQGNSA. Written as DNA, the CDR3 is TGTGCCAGCGGTGTTCTTTCTTACAATGAGCAGTTCTTC. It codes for CASGVLSYNEQFF.

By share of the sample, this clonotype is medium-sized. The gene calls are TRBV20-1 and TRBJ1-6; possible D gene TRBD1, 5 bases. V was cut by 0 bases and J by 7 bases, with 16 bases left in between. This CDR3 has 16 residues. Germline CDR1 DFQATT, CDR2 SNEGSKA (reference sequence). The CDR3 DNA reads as TGCAGTGCTAGAGACCCCCTCGGGACCCTGAATTCACCCCTCCACTTT. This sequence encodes CSARDPLGTLNSPLHF.

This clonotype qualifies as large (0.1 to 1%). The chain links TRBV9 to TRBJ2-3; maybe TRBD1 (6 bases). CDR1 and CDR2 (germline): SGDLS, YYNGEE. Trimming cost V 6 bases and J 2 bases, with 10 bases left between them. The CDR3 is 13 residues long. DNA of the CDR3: TGTGCCAGCACACAGGGCGACACAGATACGCAGTATTTT. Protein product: CASTQGDTDTQYF.

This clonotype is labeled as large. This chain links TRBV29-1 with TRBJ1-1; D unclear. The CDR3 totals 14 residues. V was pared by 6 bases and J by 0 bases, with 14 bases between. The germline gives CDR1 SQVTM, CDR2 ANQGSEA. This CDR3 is CSVAPRAVNTEAFF. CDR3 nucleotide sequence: TGCAGCGTAGCCCCCCGGGCAGTGAACACTGAAGCTTTCTTT. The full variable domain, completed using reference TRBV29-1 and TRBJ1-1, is SAVISQKPSRDICQRGTSLTIQCQVDSQVTMMFWYRQQPGQSLTLIATANQGSEATYESGFVIDKFPISRPNLTFSTLTVSNMSPEDSSIYLCSVAPRAVNTEAFFGQGTRLTVV.

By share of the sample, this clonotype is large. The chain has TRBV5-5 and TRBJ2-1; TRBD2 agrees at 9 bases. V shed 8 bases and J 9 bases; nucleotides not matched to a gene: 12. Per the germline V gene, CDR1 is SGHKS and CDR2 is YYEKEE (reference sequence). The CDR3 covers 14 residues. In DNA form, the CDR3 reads TGTGCCAGTTATATAGCGGGGGTATCAACTGAGCAGTTCTTC. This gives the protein CASYIAGVSTEQFF.

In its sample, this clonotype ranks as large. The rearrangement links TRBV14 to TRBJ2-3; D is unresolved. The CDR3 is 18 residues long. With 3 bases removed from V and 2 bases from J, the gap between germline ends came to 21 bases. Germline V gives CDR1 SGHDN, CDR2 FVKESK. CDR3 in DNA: TGTGCCAGCAGCCAGTCCCCTAAGATTACCCTTTACACAGATACGCAGTATTTT. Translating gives CASSQSPKITLYTDTQYF.

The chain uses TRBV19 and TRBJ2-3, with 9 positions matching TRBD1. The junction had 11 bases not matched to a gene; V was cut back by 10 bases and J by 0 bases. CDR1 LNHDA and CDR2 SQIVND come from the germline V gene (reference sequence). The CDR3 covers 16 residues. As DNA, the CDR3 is TGTGCCACCTCTGGGGACAGGGACCATAGCACAGATACGCAGTATTTT. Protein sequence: CATSGDRDHSTDTQYF. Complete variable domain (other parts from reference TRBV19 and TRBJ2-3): DGGITQSPKYLFRKEGQNVTLSCEQNLNHDAMYWYRQDPGQGLRLIYYSQIVNDFQKGDIAEGYSVSREKKESFPLTVTSAQKNPTAFYLCATSGDRDHSTDTQYFGPGTRLTVL.

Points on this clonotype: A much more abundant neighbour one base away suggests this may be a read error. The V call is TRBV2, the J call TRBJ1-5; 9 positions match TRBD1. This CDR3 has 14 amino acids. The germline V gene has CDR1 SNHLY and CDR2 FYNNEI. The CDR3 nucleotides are TGTGCCAGCAGACAAACAGGGGGCGGTCAGCCCCGGCATTTT. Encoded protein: CASRQTGGGQPRHF.

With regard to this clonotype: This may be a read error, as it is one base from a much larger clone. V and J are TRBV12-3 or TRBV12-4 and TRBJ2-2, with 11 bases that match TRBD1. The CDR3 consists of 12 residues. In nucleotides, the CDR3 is TGTGCCAGCAGTTCGGGACAGGGGGAGCTGCTTTTT. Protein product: CASSSGQGELLF.

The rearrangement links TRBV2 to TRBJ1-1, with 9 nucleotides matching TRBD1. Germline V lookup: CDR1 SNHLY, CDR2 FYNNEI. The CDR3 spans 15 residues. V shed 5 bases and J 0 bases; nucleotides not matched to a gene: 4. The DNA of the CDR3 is TGTGCCAGCAGTATGGGACAGGGAATGAACACTGAAGCTTTCTTT. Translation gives CASSMGQGMNTEAFF.

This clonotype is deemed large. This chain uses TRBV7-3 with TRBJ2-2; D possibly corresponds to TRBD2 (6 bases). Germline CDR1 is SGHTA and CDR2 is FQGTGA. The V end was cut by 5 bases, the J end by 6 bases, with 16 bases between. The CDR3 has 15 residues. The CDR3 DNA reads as TGTGCCAGCAGCCTCACATTGGGAGGTGCCGGGGAGCTGTTTTTT. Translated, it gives CASSLTLGGAGELFF.